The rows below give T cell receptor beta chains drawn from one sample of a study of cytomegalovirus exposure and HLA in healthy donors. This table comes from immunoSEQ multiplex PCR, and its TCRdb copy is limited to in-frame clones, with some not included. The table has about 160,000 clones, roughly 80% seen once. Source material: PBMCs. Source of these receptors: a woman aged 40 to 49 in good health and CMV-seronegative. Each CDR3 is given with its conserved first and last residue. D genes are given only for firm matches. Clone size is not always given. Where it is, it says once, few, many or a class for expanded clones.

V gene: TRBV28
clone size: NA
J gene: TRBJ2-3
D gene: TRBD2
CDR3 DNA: TGTGCCAGCAGGACACGGACTAGCGGACATATTAGCACAGATACGCAGTATTTT
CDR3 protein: CASRTRTSGHISTDTQYF

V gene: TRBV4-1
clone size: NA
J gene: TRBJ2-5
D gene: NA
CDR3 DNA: TGCGCCAGCAGCCAAGCCGACGCGGTGGGGACCCAGTACTTC
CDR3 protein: CASSQADAVGTQYF

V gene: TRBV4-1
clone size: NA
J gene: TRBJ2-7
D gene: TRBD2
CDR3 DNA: TGCGCCAGCAGCCAAGATCCCGGGACTAGCGGGGATGAGCAGTACTTC
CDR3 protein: CASSQDPGTSGDEQYF

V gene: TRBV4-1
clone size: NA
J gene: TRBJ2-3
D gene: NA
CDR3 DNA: TGCGCCAGCAGCCCACAGGGAGGGGATACGCAGTATTTT
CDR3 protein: CASSPQGGDTQYF

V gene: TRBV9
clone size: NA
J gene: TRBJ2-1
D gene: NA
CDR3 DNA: TGTGCCAGCAGCGTAAGTGGGAGCTCCTACAATGAGCAGTTCTTC
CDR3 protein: CASSVSGSSYNEQFF

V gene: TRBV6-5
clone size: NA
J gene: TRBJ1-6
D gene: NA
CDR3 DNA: TGTGCCAGCAGTTCGCGGGGATCCCTCCACTTT
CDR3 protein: CASSSRGSLHF

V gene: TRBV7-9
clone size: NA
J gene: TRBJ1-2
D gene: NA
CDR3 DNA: TGTGCCAGCAGCTTAAATACCCAGGGGTTGGGTGGCTACACCTTC
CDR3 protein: CASSLNTQGLGGYTF

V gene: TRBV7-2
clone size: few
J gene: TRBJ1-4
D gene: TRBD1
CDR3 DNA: TGTGCCAGCAGCAGGACAGGGGGCGGTAATGAAAAACTGTTTTTT
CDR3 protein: CASSRTGGGNEKLFF

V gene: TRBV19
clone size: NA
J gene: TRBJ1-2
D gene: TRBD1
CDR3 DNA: TGTGCCAGTAGAACCCAGCATCAGGGGGACGGCTACACCTTC
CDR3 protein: CASRTQHQGDGYTF

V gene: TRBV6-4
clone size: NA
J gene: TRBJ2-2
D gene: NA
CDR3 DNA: TGTGCCAGCAGGCCGGATCGATCGGGCGGGGAGCTGTTTTTT
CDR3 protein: CASRPDRSGGELFF

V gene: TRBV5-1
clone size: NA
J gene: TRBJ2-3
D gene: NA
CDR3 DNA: TGCGCCAGCAGTGATCAGGGCGGATCGAATACGCAGTATTTT
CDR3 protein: CASSDQGGSNTQYF

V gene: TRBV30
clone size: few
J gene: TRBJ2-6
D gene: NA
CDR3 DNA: TGTGCCTGGAGTGAGGGGTCGGCACTCTCTGGGGCCAACGTCCTGACTTTC
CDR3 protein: CAWSEGSALSGANVLTF

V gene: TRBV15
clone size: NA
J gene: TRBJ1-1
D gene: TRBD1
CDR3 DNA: TGTGCCACCAGCGTACAGGGGGGTATCACTGAAGCTTTCTTT
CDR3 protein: CATSVQGGITEAFF

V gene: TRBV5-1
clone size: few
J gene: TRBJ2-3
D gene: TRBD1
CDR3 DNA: TGCGCCAGTGGGACAGGGGAAGATACGCAGTATTTT
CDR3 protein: CASGTGEDTQYF

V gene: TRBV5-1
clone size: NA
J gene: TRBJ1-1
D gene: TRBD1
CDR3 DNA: TGCGCCAGCAGCCCAAGGGGGCTGAACACTGAAGCTTTCTTT
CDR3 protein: CASSPRGLNTEAFF

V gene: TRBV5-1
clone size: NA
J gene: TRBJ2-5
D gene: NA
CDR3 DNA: TGCGCCAGCAGCTTGGAAACAGTCCAAGAGACCCAGTACTTC
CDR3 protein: CASSLETVQETQYF

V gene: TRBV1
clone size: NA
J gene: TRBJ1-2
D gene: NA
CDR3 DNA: TGCACGCACCCGGGAGGAGGCTACACCTTC
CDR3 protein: CTHPGGGYTF

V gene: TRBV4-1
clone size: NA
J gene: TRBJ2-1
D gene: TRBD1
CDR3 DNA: TGCGCCAGCAGACAGGGACCGGGACAGGGGACAGACAATGAGCAGTTCTTC
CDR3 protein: CASRQGPGQGTDNEQFF

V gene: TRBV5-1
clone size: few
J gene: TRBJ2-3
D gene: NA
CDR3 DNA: TGCGCCAGCAGCCCCGGCGGGACTGGCACAGATACGCAGTATTTT
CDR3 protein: CASSPGGTGTDTQYF

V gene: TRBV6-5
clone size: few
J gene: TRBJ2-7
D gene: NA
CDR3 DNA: TGTGCCAGCAGTTTAACAGGGCGCGAGCAGTACTTC
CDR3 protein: CASSLTGREQYF

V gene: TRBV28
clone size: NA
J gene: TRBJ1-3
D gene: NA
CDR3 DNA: TGTGCCAGCAGTTTCGCGGGCTCATCTGGAAACACCATATATTTT
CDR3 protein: CASSFAGSSGNTIYF

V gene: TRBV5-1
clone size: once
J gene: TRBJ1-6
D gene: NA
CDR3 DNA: TGCGCCAGCAGCGGGGAAGGACATGGCTTTAATTCACCCCTCCACTTT
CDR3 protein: CASSGEGHGFNSPLHF

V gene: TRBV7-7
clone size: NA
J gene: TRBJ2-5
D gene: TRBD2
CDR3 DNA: TGTGCCAGCAGCCGAAGCGGGGCAGAGACCCAGTACTTC
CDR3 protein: CASSRSGAETQYF

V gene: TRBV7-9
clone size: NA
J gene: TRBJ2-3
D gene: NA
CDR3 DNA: TGTGCCAGCAGCCGATCGGGGGGCTCCACAGATACGCAGTATTTT
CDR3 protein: CASSRSGGSTDTQYF

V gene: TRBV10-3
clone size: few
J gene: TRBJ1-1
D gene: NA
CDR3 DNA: TGTGCCATCAGTGCTGCGGAAGGCCTGAACACTGAAGCTTTCTTT
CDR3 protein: CAISAAEGLNTEAFF

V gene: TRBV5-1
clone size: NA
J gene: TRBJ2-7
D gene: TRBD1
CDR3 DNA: TGCGCCAGCAGCTCCCTCGGGACAGGGAGCGAGCAGTACTTC
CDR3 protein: CASSSLGTGSEQYF

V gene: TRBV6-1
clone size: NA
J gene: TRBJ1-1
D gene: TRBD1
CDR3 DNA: TGTGCCAGCAGTGAAGCCGGACAGGGGGCGCGTGAAGCTTTCTTT
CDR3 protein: CASSEAGQGAREAFF

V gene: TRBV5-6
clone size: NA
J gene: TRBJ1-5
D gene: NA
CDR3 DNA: TGTGCCAGCAGCTGGGCGGGGGGCTCTCAGCCCCAGCATTTT
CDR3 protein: CASSWAGGSQPQHF

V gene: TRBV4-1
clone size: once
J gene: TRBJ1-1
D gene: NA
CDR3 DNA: TGCGCCAGCAGCCCCCAACCCCCCGCAGGGATGAACACTGAAGCTTTCTTT
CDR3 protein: CASSPQPPAGMNTEAFF

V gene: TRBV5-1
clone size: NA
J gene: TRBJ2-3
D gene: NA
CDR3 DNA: TGCGCCAGCAGCTCCTCAGTGGCAGATACGCAGTATTTT
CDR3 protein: CASSSSVADTQYF

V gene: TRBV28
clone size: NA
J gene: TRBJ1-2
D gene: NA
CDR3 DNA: TGTGCCAGCAGCCTCAGTGGGACTCCCAACTATGGCTACACCTTC
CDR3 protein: CASSLSGTPNYGYTF

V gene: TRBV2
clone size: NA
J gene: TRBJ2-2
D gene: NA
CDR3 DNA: TGTGCCAGCAGTGGTGGGGGGACTTTAAACACCGGGGAGCTGTTTTTT
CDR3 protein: CASSGGGTLNTGELFF

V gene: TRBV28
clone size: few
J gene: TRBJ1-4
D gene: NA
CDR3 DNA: TGTGCCAGCAGTTTCCCCCCCCGGGGAGGAGAAAAACTGTTTTTT
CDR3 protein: CASSFPPRGGEKLFF

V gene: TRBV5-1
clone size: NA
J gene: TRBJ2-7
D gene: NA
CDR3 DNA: TGCGCCAGCAGCTTGGGCCTTCCGGGTTCGTCCTACGAGCAGTACTTC
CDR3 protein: CASSLGLPGSSYEQYF

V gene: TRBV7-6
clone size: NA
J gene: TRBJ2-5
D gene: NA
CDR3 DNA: TGTGCCAGCACCCCCGCCCGGGGAGGTGGGCAAGAGACCCAGTACTTC
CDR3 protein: CASTPARGGGQETQYF

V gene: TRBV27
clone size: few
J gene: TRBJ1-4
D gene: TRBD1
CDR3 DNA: TGTGCCAGCAGTTTGGGGACAGGGGTGGTGGGTGAAAAACTGTTTTTT
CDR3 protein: CASSLGTGVVGEKLFF

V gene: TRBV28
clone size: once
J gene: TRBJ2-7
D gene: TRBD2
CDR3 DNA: TGTGCCAGCAGTCCGGGGGGGGGCACTCACGAGCAGTACTTC
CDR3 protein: CASSPGGGTHEQYF

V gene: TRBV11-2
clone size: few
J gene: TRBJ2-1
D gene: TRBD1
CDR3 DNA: TGTGCCAGCAGCCTCCGGGACAGGGGTGTGAATGAGCAGTTCTTC
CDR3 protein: CASSLRDRGVNEQFF

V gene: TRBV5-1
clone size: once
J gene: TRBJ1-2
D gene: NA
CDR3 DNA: TGCGCCAGCAGCCTGGGACATAACTATGGCTACACCTTC
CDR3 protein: CASSLGHNYGYTF

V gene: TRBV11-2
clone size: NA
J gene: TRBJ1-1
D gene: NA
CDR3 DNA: TGTGCCAGCAGCTCTCAGGTACAACTGAACACTGAAGCTTTCTTT
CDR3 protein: CASSSQVQLNTEAFF

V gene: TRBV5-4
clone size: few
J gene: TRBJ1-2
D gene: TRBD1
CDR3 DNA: TGTGCCAGCAGCTTCAAGGGGGCGTCTGGCTACACCTTC
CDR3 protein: CASSFKGASGYTF

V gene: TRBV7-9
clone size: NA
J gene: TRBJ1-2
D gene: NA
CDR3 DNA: TGTTCCAGCGGGAGGAGTCCCTATGGCTACACCTTC
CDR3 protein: CSSGRSPYGYTF

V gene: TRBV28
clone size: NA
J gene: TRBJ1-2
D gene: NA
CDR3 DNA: TGTGCCAGCAGACGACAGGAAGGGGACTATGGCTACACCTTC
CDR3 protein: CASRRQEGDYGYTF

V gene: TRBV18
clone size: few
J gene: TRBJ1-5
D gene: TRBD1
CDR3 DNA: TGTGCCAGCTCAAGAGACAGGGGGGAGCCCCAGCATTTT
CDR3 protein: CASSRDRGEPQHF